This note documents a single TCR beta chain sequence. Its matching antigen is unknown. This sample is part of a study of cytomegalovirus exposure and HLA in healthy donors. The PCR ran on 60 Vbeta and 13 Jbeta primers. Data came from immunoSEQ multiplex PCR; TCRdb stores just in-frame clones and leaves some out. This table holds over 100,000 clones, 81% found once. Study-level findings and limits: One variant, a missense change in DCLRE1C, was linked in a later analysis to TCR beta V- and J-gene trimming. Rarity characterized most TCR sequences, yet some public TCRs appeared in many donors. There were 150 or so TCR beta chains listed as cytomegalovirus-associated.

Sequencing used PBMCs. This clonotype was obtained from a woman in her twenties or thirties in good health and CMV-seronegative.

CDR3 protein: CASRQRTSGRLETQYF. In DNA, the CDR3 is TGTGCCAGCAGGCAACGGACTAGCGGGAGACTTGAGACCCAGTACTTC. The chain recombines TRBV2 with TRBJ2-5; TRBD2 agrees at 13 bases. The V segment lost 6 bases and the J segment 5 bases; nucleotides outside the gene matches: 9. The CDR3 spans 16 residues. The germline V gene has CDR1 SNHLY and CDR2 FYNNEI.